The 24 T cell receptor beta chains listed next were all sequenced from one sample in a study of cytomegalovirus exposure and HLA in healthy donors (dated by TCRdb to the late 2010s). The library was produced with the immunoSEQ multiplex PCR assay. For the multiplex PCR, a mixture combining 60 forward primers for TCR Vbeta segments and 13 reverse primers for TCR Jbeta segments was used. TCRdb carries this immuneACCESS record with in-frame sequences only. Its versions omit some clonotypes, under half of them owing to an unresolved V gene in the studies checked, with the rest unexplained. A total of about 170,000 clones appear in this sample, about 80% of them only once. Approximately 1.5% of the sample comes from the top ten. Input material: PBMCs. The origin of the receptors is a woman aged 25 to 39 in good health and CMV-seropositive.

The chain couples TRBV5-1 to TRBJ2-1; D might be TRBD1 (5 bases). Germline V gene sequence: CDR1 SGHRS, CDR2 YFSETQ. This CDR3 spans 14 amino acids. Trimming removed 4 bases from V and 6 bases from J, with 14 bases in between. The CDR3 protein is CASSLGAAGNEQFF. The CDR3 DNA sequence: TGCGCCAGCAGCCTAGGGGCGGCCGGCAATGAGCAGTTCTTC.

The chain couples TRBV28 to TRBJ2-1; perhaps TRBD1 as D (6 bases). V was shortened by 3 bases and J by 9 bases, with 15 bases between the two germline ends. The CDR3 runs to 14 residues. Germline V gives CDR1 MDHEN, CDR2 SYDVKM. DNA of the CDR3: TGTGCCAGCAGTTTGCAGACAGGATGGGCTGAGCAGTTCTTC. The encoded protein is CASSLQTGWAEQFF.

V usage is TRBV12-5 and J usage is TRBJ1-5; D is undetermined. This CDR3 spans 13 amino acids. Germline V gene data show CDR1 as LGHNT and CDR2 as FRNRAP. Trimming removed 1 base at V and 3 bases at J, with 4 bases between. The CDR3 loop reads CASGLDINQPQHF. In DNA, the CDR3 is TGTGCTAGTGGTTTGGATATCAATCAGCCCCAGCATTTT.

V is TRBV9 and J is TRBJ2-2, with 7 positions matching TRBD2. This CDR3 comprises 16 residues. Germline trimming cut 1 base from V and 6 bases from J; bases unmatched to any gene: 9. Germline lookup yields CDR1 SGDLS and CDR2 YYNGEE. The CDR3 spells CASSVLWTSRAGELFF. The CDR3 DNA reads as TGTGCCAGCAGCGTACTTTGGACTAGTCGAGCCGGGGAGCTGTTTTTT. The full variable domain, completed using reference TRBV9 and TRBJ2-2, is DSGVTQTPKHLITATGQRVTLRCSPRSGDLSVYWYQQSLDQGLQFLIQYYNGEERAKGNILERFSAQQFPDLHSELNLSSLELGDSALYFCASSVLWTSRAGELFFGEGSRLTVL.

This sequence joins TRBV7-2 and TRBJ2-1; 7 nucleotides line up with TRBD2. V was clipped by 5 bases and J by 8 bases; unmatched bases: 15. Germline loops: CDR1 SGHTA, CDR2 FQGNSA. This CDR3 comprises 16 residues. The CDR3 DNA reads TGTGCCAGCAGCGTCAGGGCGGGAGTTCCCCTTGATGAGCAGTTCTTC. Its protein product is CASSVRAGVPLDEQFF.

For the CDR3, the DNA is TGCGCCAGCAGCCAAGACCCCTCGGCCGGACTCAGGCGTAACATTCAGTACTTC. Protein: CASSQDPSAGLRRNIQYF. The chain links TRBV4-1 to TRBJ2-4; a weak D match, TRBD2 (5 bases). The CDR3 contains 18 residues. Germline V gives CDR1 MGHRA, CDR2 YSYEKL. V shed 0 bases and J shed 7 bases, with 22 bases lying between them.

The chain uses TRBV4-1 and TRBJ1-1; D gene ambiguous. The CDR3 is made up of 19 amino acids. The ends were cut back, 4 bases at V and 4 bases at J, with 28 bases in the middle. CDR1 MGHRA and CDR2 YSYEKL come from the germline V gene. The CDR3 protein is CASSPDLGSQILRGTEAFF. The DNA for the CDR3 is TGCGCCAGCAGCCCAGACTTGGGCAGCCAGATTCTTCGGGGCACTGAAGCTTTCTTT.

This chain uses TRBV28 with TRBJ2-2; the match to TRBD2 covers 7 bases. V gave up 4 bases and J gave up 3 bases; unmatched junction bases: 11. This CDR3 contains 17 residues. Germline V lookup: CDR1 MDHEN, CDR2 SYDVKM. CDR3 amino acids: CASSSGGRERDTGELFF. CDR3 DNA sequence: TGTGCCAGCAGTTCGGGAGGCCGGGAGAGGGACACCGGGGAGCTGTTTTTT.

CDR3 loop: CASSTRTALPNTEAFF. DNA for the CDR3: TGTGCCAGCAGCACACGGACAGCCCTCCCGAACACTGAAGCTTTCTTT. The chain carries TRBV9 and TRBJ1-1, with D possibly TRBD1 on 6 matching bases. This CDR3 contains 16 residues. The germline CDR1 and CDR2 sequences are SGDLS and YYNGEE. Between the trimmed V and J ends, which lost 4 bases and 1 base, there was a span of 17 bases.

The genes are TRBV21-1 and TRBJ1-4. TRBV21-1 is flagged as a pseudogene. The CDR3 is made up of 14 amino acids. CDR3 in amino acids: CASRRRGGLEKLFF. DNA for the CDR3: TGTGCCAGCAGAAGGAGAGGAGGCCTAGAAAAACTGTTTTTT.

The chain employs TRBV2 and TRBJ1-1, with TRBD1 matching 10 bases. Germline trimming cut 6 bases from V and 3 bases from J; bases unmatched to any gene: 4. Germline loops: CDR1 SNHLY, CDR2 FYNNEI. CDR3 length: 14 residues. The CDR3 sequence: CASRTDRGDTEAFF. As DNA, the CDR3 is TGTGCCAGCAGGACGGACAGGGGGGACACTGAAGCTTTCTTT.

The gene calls are TRBV2 and TRBJ2-6, with 7 bases lining up with TRBD1. Germline lookup yields CDR1 SNHLY and CDR2 FYNNEI. The CDR3 covers 16 residues. The V gene end was trimmed by 4 bases and the J gene end by 0 bases; junction bases not matched to a gene: 3. The CDR3 DNA reads as TGTGCCAGCAGTGCCAGGGGGTACTCTGGGGCCAACGTCCTGACTTTC. Residues: CASSARGYSGANVLTF.

The V and J genes are TRBV30 and TRBJ1-3; 9 nucleotides match TRBD1. V lost 0 bases, J lost 0 bases, and 3 bases stayed unmatched. This CDR3 has 16 residues. Germline values: CDR1 GTSNPN, CDR2 SVGIG (reference sequence). Written as DNA, the CDR3 is TGTGCCTGGAGTGTTAGGGACAGGGTCTCTGGAAACACCATATATTTT. Its translation: CAWSVRDRVSGNTIYF.

This sequence joins TRBV10-3 and TRBJ1-5; tentative D call: TRBD1 (5 bases). The length of the CDR3 is 14 residues. Per germline, CDR1 ENHRY and CDR2 SYGVKD. V shed 9 bases and J shed 0 bases, with 12 bases lying between them. The CDR3 loop reads CAMKGDDSNQPQHF. CDR3 DNA: TGTGCCATGAAAGGGGATGATAGCAATCAGCCCCAGCATTTT.

The V call is TRBV30, the J call TRBJ1-2, with TRBD1 identical over 10 bases. This CDR3 contains 13 residues. Germline V gives CDR1 GTSNPN, CDR2 SVGIG (reference sequence). The V segment lost 3 bases and the J segment 8 bases; nucleotides outside the gene matches: 6. CDR3 bases: TGTGCCTGGAGAGGGACAGGGGATCAAGGCTACACCTTC. This translates into CAWRGTGDQGYTF.

The chain is built from TRBV25-1 and TRBJ1-1, with 10 bases that match TRBD1. The CDR3 consists of 14 residues. V was pared by 6 bases and J by 8 bases, with 9 bases of the junction left unmatched. The germline V gene has CDR1 MGHDK and CDR2 SYGVNS. The CDR3 region has the DNA TGTGCCAGCAGGGACGGACAGGGGGTTCGGGAAGCTTTCTTT. This sequence encodes CASRDGQGVREAFF.

CDR3 nucleotides: TGTGCCTCTAACCCCGGGGTGCGCAATGAGCAGTTCTTC. Its protein product is CASNPGVRNEQFF. The chain uses TRBV30 and TRBJ2-1, with D possibly being TRBD2 (5 bases). Trimming left V 7 bases short and J 6 bases short, with 16 bases between. Germline loops: CDR1 GTSNPN, CDR2 SVGIG (reference sequence). This CDR3 is built from 13 residues.

The rearrangement uses TRBV28 and TRBJ1-5; a weak D match, TRBD1 (6 bases). V lost 6 bases and J 4 bases, leaving 7 bases between the germline ends. The CDR3 runs to 12 residues. CDR1 and CDR2 from the germline V gene are MDHEN and SYDVKM. This chain's CDR3 is CASRQGNQPQHF. The CDR3 DNA is TGTGCCAGCAGACAGGGAAATCAGCCCCAGCATTTT. Looking up the rest from reference TRBV28 and TRBJ1-5 gives the full variable domain: DVKVTQSSRYLVKRTGEKVFLECVQDMDHENMFWYRQDPGLGLRLIYFSYDVKMKEKGDIPEGYSVSREKKERFSLILESASTNQTSMYLCASRQGNQPQHFGDGTRLSIL.

The chain employs TRBV19 and TRBJ2-7; 8 nucleotides match TRBD2. Trimming at V came to 1 base and at J to 5 bases, leaving 7 bases not matched to a gene. CDR3 length equals 15 residues. Germline-derived CDR1 and CDR2 are LNHDA and SQIVND (reference sequence). For the CDR3, the DNA is TGTGCCAGTAGTATAGGGAGCGGGAGAGACAACGAGCAGTACTTC. It specifies CASSIGSGRDNEQYF.

The rearrangement links TRBV10-3 to TRBJ2-5, with 10 bases fitting TRBD2. The CDR3 length is 15 residues. The germline CDR1 and CDR2 sequences are ENHRY and SYGVKD. With 2 bases clipped from V and 5 bases from J, the junction kept 5 bases outside the gene matches. The CDR3: CAISEGGLAMETQYF. In nucleotides, the CDR3 is TGTGCCATCAGTGAGGGGGGACTAGCGATGGAGACCCAGTACTTC.

This clone occurred a few times. The chain employs TRBV7-9 and TRBJ1-1; D gene uncertain. Trimming shortened V by 5 bases and J by 1 base, and 8 bases separated the two germline ends. This CDR3 has 13 amino acids. The germline V gene has CDR1 SEHNR and CDR2 FQNEAQ (reference sequence). The CDR3 reads CASSRLGNTEAFF. The CDR3 nucleotides read TGTGCCAGCAGCCGACTAGGGAACACTGAAGCTTTCTTT.

This clone was counted a single time. The chain has TRBV7-8 and TRBJ1-1; D is perhaps TRBD1 (5 bases). V gave up 7 bases and J gave up 3 bases, with 18 bases separating them. Germline V CDR1 and CDR2: SGHVS, FQNEAQ. The CDR3 has 15 residues. CDR3 loop: CASKLGTGAYTEAFF. As DNA, the CDR3 is TGTGCCAGCAAGTTAGGTACTGGGGCATACACTGAAGCTTTCTTT.

This rearrangement joins TRBV2 to TRBJ2-3; no firm D call. V dropped 8 bases and J dropped 2 bases, with 17 bases sitting between them. This CDR3 has 15 residues. Germline lookup yields CDR1 SNHLY and CDR2 FYNNEI. CDR3 bases: TGTGCCAGCCTCTCCTTAGTAGGAGCCACAGATACGCAGTATTTT. Translating it yields CASLSLVGATDTQYF. The whole variable domain, remainder taken from reference TRBV2 and TRBJ2-3, is EPEVTQTPSHQVTQMGQEVILRCVPISNHLYFYWYRQILGQKVEFLVSFYNNEISEKSEIFDDQFSVERPDGSNFTLKIRSTKLEDSAMYFCASLSLVGATDTQYFGPGTRLTVL.

This chain uses TRBV11-3 with TRBJ2-5; 10 bases line up with TRBD2. With V trimmed by 5 bases and J by 1 base, 10 bases remained unmatched. CDR3 length equals 17 residues. Germline CDR1 and CDR2: SGHNT and YENEEA. The CDR3 region is CASSPRASGSGQETQYF. CDR3 nucleotides: TGTGCCAGCAGCCCTCGGGCTAGCGGGAGCGGCCAAGAGACCCAGTACTTC.